This TCR beta chain is from a study of a mutant IDH1 vaccine in newly diagnosed glioma. Study-level background: Vaccination began 4-6 weeks post radiotherapy alone, or with temozolomide cycles.

This sample's time point: week 5, during vaccination. The content of each vaccine dose was 300 ug of mutant IDH1 20-mer peptide, and topical imiquimod accompanied it. Some clones are missing from TCRdb's copy, which holds only in-frame ones; the method was immunoSEQ multiplex PCR. Of around 28,000 clones in the sample, 70% to 90% are singletons; the top ten hold around 20%. Note on this clone: The antigen is unknown.

The input for sequencing was PBMCs, taken from a glioma patient whose treatment included an IDH1 peptide vaccine. The origin of this receptor is a man aged 18-30 years with glioma.

The CDR3 region is CSARAGGAQHF. The DNA of the CDR3 is TGCAGTGCTAGAGCCGGGGGGGCCCAGCATTTT. This chain connects TRBV20-1 to TRBJ1-5, with D possibly TRBD1 on 5 matching bases. V was trimmed by 1 base and J by 11 bases, leaving 9 bases between them. This CDR3 has 11 amino acids. Germline loops: CDR1 DFQATT, CDR2 SNEGSKA (reference sequence).